Presented here are 14 T cell receptor beta chains from one specimen sequenced in a study of shared clonotypes between healthy human individuals. Profiled with immunoSEQ multiplex PCR; TCRdb holds only in-frame clones, not every one. The data show roughly 2.2 million clones, more than 85% seen once. The specimen sequenced was naive CD4+ T cells from PBMCs. As to subset: CD45RA+ positively selected. These receptors originate from a man between 18 and 35 years old in good health. Some clones in this sample may be carry-over from other donors' samples.

In the case of this clone: Within the sample, other DNA sequences also encode this same CDR3. V gene TRBV11-1 combines with J gene TRBJ2-7; 7 positions agree with TRBD2. V shed 0 bases and J 2 bases; nucleotides not matched to a gene: 1. CDR3 size: 14 residues. CDR1 and CDR2 from the germline V gene are SGHAT and FQDESV (reference sequence). The CDR3 nucleotides are TGTGCCAGCAGCTTAGCGGGAGGGACCTACGAGCAGTACTTC. Protein: CASSLAGGTYEQYF.

The gene calls are TRBV6-6 and TRBJ2-2; tentatively, D is TRBD1 or TRBD2 (5 bases each). There are 13 residues in the CDR3. Trimming pared 10 bases from V and 8 bases from J, leaving 17 bases between. Germline-derived CDR1 and CDR2 are MNHNY and SVGAGI (reference sequence). CDR3 coding DNA: TGTGCCACCCAGGGACCGATTAATGGGGAGCTGTTTTTT. This sequence encodes CATQGPINGELFF.

This chain joins TRBV5-1 and TRBJ2-1; 10 positions match TRBD2. Trimming took 2 bases from V and 4 from J; bases not matched to a gene: 3. This CDR3 region has 15 residues. CDR1 is SGHRS, CDR2 YFSETQ, per germline. CDR3 residues: CASSFTSGEYNEQFF. CDR3 coding DNA: TGCGCCAGCAGCTTTACTAGCGGGGAATACAATGAGCAGTTCTTC.

V usage is TRBV11-3 and J usage is TRBJ2-1, with D possibly called TRBD1 or TRBD2 (7 bases each). Germline values: CDR1 SGHNT, CDR2 YENEEA. Trimming left V 5 bases short and J 5 bases short, with 16 bases between. There are 15 residues in the CDR3. CDR3 sequence: CASSGGGDRDNEQFF. The CDR3 region has the DNA TGTGCCAGCAGCGGCGGGGGCGACAGGGACAATGAGCAGTTCTTC.

This clone turned up a few times. At the DNA level, this CDR3 is encoded by other sequences in the same sample as well. The J gene is TRBJ1-1, the V gene TRBV7-3, with D tentatively TRBD1 (6 bases). Trimming left V 5 bases short and J 0 bases short, with 13 bases between. Germline V gene lookup returns CDR1 SGHTA and CDR2 FQGTGA. CDR3 length: 15 residues. Here the CDR3 reads CASSLGGQLNTEAFF. CDR3 DNA sequence: TGTGCCAGCAGCCTAGGTGGACAGCTGAACACTGAAGCTTTCTTT.

The rearrangement links TRBV10-3 to TRBJ2-7; D not resolved. The CDR3 spans 13 residues. Trimming removed 4 bases from V and 2 bases from J, with 9 bases in between. Germline values: CDR1 ENHRY, CDR2 SYGVKD. CDR3 region: CAISVPATYEQYF. CDR3 bases: TGTGCCATCAGTGTCCCTGCAACCTACGAGCAGTACTTC.

The CDR3, as DNA: TGTGCCAGCAGTGAGAGGGCCTTTGAAGCTTTCTTT. This codes for CASSERAFEAFF. The chain has TRBV2 and TRBJ1-1, with D hard to call. V lost 3 bases and J 7 bases, leaving 9 bases between the germline ends. This CDR3 is built from 12 residues. Germline V gene data show CDR1 as SNHLY and CDR2 as FYNNEI.

This clone was seen only once. V usage is TRBV4-1 and J usage is TRBJ1-5, with D tentatively TRBD1 (5 bases). The V gene lost 1 base and the J gene lost 2 bases, with 15 bases spanning the gap. CDR3 size: 17 residues. From germline, CDR1 is MGHRA and CDR2 YSYEKL. CDR3 bases: TGCGCCAGCAGCCAAGCCATGAGGGGTACAGGCAATCAGCCCCAGCATTTT. Translation gives CASSQAMRGTGNQPQHF.

This chain uses TRBV6-5 with TRBJ2-1; no firm D call. CDR3 length: 13 amino acids. Trimming took 8 bases from V and 8 from J, leaving 16 bases between them. CDR1 is MNHEY, CDR2 SVGAGI, per germline. The CDR3 spells CASQSSRKDEQFF. Here the CDR3 DNA reads TGTGCCAGCCAGAGTAGCAGAAAAGATGAGCAGTTCTTC.

The rearrangement uses TRBV18 and TRBJ1-2, with TRBD1 identical over 8 bases. This CDR3 has 17 residues. Germline loops: CDR1 KGHSH, CDR2 LQKENI. With V trimmed by 0 bases and J by 2 bases, 8 bases remained unmatched. CDR3 protein: CASSPPTRTGQNYGYTF. The DNA of the CDR3 is TGTGCCAGCTCACCACCAACTCGGACAGGGCAGAACTATGGCTACACCTTC.

The chain couples TRBV12-5 to TRBJ1-3; no reliable D call. The CDR3 consists of 14 residues. Germline lookup yields CDR1 LGHNT and CDR2 FRNRAP. The V end was cut by 6 bases, the J end by 0 bases, with 9 bases between. CDR3 DNA sequence: TGTGCTAGTGGCCCTAATTCCTCTGGAAACACCATATATTTT. Its protein is CASGPNSSGNTIYF.

With regard to this clone: Other nucleotide sequences from this sample produce the same CDR3. V and J are TRBV6-1 and TRBJ2-7, with TRBD2 as a possible D gene (6 bases). The germline CDR1 and CDR2 sequences are MNHNS and SASEGT. V gave up 3 bases and J gave up 0 bases, with 9 bases separating them. This CDR3 region has 14 residues. Here the CDR3 DNA reads TGTGCCAGCAGTGAGGTAGCGGACTCCTACGAGCAGTACTTC. Translation gives CASSEVADSYEQYF.

The chain couples TRBV6-5 to TRBJ2-6, with D unresolved. The CDR3 spans 16 residues. The V gene lost 0 bases and the J gene lost 3 bases, with 9 bases spanning the gap. CDR1 MNHEY and CDR2 SVGAGI come from the germline V gene. The CDR3 DNA is TGTGCCAGCAGTTACTCGAGGTGGGGTGGGGCCAACGTCCTGACTTTC. This translates into CASSYSRWGGANVLTF.

The J gene is TRBJ2-6, the V gene TRBV19, with D maybe TRBD1 (6 bases). This CDR3 has 18 residues. The ends were cut back, 5 bases at V and 0 bases at J, with 17 bases in the middle. CDR1 and CDR2 from the germline V gene are LNHDA and SQIVND (reference sequence). The CDR3 here is CASSLLSSDSSGANVLTF. The CDR3 DNA follows: TGTGCCAGTAGTCTTCTTTCGTCGGACAGCTCTGGGGCCAACGTCCTGACTTTC.